This TCR beta chain stems from a study of blood T cell repertoires in COVID-19 (dated by TCRdb to 2018 to 2021). Background on the whole study: Samples from collaborators originated in the United States, Italy and Spain and spanned both the acute and convalescent phases of COVID-19. The material from the prospective study consisted of cDNA or gDNA derived from T cells, B-cell-depleted T cells, or PBMCs. Subjects who had been exposed to COVID-19, were actively infected with it, or had recovered from it provided the deeply sampled blood TCRbeta repertoires that made up the dataset. The repertoires were made available in a free public database intended to serve as a resource for research on the immune response to SARS-CoV-2. Samples came from the ongoing ImmuneRACE study (first 160 participants) plus 1,254 subjects from 6 global collaborators. The sample metadata nearly always contained a de-identified subject ID, COVID-19 status, age in years and sex. HLA class I and class II types, where available, came from metadata supplied by the sample provider rather than from assay-based typing.

General findings and caveats noted by the study authors: The quantity of clinical and demographic metadata differed by source and by participant and was supplied without curation.

Collaborating institutions collected whole blood in K2EDTA tubes following their own protocols. Collaborator samples were shipped for TCRbeta analysis as frozen whole blood, isolated PBMCs, or DNA extracted from either sample type. TCRbeta CDR3 regions were amplified from genomic DNA by means of the immunoSEQ Assay, a bias-controlled multiplex PCR. In the source study's methods: Within the assay, amplification of reference gene primers was used to estimate how many nucleated cells each sample contained. To quantify the absolute abundance of each unique TCRbeta CDR3 rearrangement, sequence reads were collapsed and filtered. For each sample, productive Simpson clonality was calculated as the square root of Simpson's diversity index across productive rearrangements. As stored in TCRdb, this immuneACCESS dataset retains in-frame rearrangements with V and J assigned. A fraction of the clones does not appear; measured against another copy, unresolved V genes explain less than half of the discrepancy, and the remainder lacks a known reason. V, J and clone size were drawn from that table, and D and trimming were deduced from the DNA. The sample includes about 130,000 clones, with about 80% observed a single time. The biggest ten clones account for around 4% of the sample.

For CDR1 and CDR2, the germline V gene lists SGHDT and YYEEEE. Including the terminal cysteine and phenylalanine, the CDR3 comprises 12 residues. The retained sequence is limited to the CDR3, 36 bases, with the frame set at the first base. V is shortened by 1 base, J by 2 bases, and the region joining them spans 3 bases. Comments on this clone: What this receptor recognizes is not known. Base quality data are lacking; no much larger clone is found one base away.

Sample: peripheral blood. The V gene is TRBV5-6 and the J gene is TRBJ2-5, with the D segment identity uncertain. This TCR derives from a woman in her forties or fifties with acute or convalescent COVID-19. The CDR3 reads CASSLRQETQYF. In nucleotide form, the sequence is TGTGCCAGCAGCTTGCGTCAAGAGACCCAGTACTTC.